The present TCR beta chain was sequenced within a study of neoadjuvant nivolumab and ipilimumab in lung cancer. General study findings and limits: Pathologic regression was not significantly tied to TCR clonality. From pretherapy to surgery, tumor richness and clonality rose with dual therapy. Pretherapy blood TCR richness correlated positively with resected tumor richness.

Assay used: immunoSEQ multiplex PCR; TCRdb lists only in-frame clones, some missing. The sample lists some 30,000 clones, 75% to 95% occurring once. This CDR3 comprises 17 residues. V shed 0 bases, J shed 0 bases, and the junction held 6 bases outside the gene matches. From germline, CDR1 is SGDLS and CDR2 YYNGEE. For this clone: Its antigen is unidentified.

The specimen comprised peripheral blood, sampled after neoadjuvant nivolumab, alone or with ipilimumab, at or shortly before surgery. This rearrangement joins TRBV9 to TRBJ1-3, with TRBD1 identical over 7 bases. This sequence originates from an adult with non-small cell lung cancer. DNA for the CDR3: TGTGCCAGCAGCGTAGAACCACAGGGGATCTCTGGAAACACCATATATTTT. Translation: CASSVEPQGISGNTIYF.